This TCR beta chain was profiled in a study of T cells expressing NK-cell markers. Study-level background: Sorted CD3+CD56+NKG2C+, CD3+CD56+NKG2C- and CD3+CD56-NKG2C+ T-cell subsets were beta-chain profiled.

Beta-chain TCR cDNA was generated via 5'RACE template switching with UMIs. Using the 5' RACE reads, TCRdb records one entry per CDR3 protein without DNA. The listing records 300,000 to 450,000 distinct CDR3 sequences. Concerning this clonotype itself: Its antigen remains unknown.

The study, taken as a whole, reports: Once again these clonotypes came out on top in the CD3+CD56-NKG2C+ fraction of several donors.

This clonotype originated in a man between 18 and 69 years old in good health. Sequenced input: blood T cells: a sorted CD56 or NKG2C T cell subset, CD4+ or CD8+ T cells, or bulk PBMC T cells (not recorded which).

CDR3 protein: CASSHILAGGYNEQFF. This rearrangement joins TRBV5-4 to TRBJ2-1; TCRdb returns TRBD2, unconfirmable since there is no DNA. This CDR3 contains 16 residues. Germline CDR1 SGHNT, CDR2 YYREEE (reference sequence).